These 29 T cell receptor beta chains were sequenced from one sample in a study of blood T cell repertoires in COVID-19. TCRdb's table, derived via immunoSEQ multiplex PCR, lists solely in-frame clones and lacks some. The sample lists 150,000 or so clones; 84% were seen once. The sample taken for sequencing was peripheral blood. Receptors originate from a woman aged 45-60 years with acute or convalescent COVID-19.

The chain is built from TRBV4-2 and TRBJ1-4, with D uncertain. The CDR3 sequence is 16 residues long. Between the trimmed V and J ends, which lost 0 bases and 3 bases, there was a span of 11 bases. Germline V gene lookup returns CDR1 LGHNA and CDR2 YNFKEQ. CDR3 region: CASSQDRNIPNEKLFF. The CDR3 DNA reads TGTGCCAGCAGCCAAGATCGTAACATCCCTAATGAAAAACTGTTTTTT.

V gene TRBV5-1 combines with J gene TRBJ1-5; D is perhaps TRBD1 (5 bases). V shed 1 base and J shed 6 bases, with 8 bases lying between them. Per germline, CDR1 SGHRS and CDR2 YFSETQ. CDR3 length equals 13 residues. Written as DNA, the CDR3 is TGCGCCAGCAGCTTGTCTGGGGCTCAGCCCCAGCATTTT. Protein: CASSLSGAQPQHF.

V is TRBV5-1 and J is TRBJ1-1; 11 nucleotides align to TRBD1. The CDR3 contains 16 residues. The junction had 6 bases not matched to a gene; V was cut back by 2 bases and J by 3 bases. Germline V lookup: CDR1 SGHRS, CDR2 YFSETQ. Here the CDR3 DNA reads TGCGCCAGCAGCTTAGATGGACAGGGGGCGTACACTGAAGCTTTCTTT. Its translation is CASSLDGQGAYTEAFF.

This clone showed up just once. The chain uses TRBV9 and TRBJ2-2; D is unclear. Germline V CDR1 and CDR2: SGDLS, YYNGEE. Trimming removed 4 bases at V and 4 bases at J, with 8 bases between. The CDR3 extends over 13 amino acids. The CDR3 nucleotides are TGTGCCAGCAGCCTCTCCGGCACCGGGGAGCTGTTTTTT. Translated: CASSLSGTGELFF.

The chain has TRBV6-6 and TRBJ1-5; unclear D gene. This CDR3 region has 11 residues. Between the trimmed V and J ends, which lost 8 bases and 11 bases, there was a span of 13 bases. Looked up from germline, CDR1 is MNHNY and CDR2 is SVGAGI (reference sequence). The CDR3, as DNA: TGTGCCAGCTCTGAGAGAGCTTCCCAGCATTTT. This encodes CASSERASQHF.

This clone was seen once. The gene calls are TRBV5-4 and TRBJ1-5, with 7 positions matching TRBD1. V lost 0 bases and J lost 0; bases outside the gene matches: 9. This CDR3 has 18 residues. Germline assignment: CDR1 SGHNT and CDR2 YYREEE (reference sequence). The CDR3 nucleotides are TGTGCCAGCAGCTTGGGCGGGAACAGGGGAGATAGCAATCAGCCCCAGCATTTT. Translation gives CASSLGGNRGDSNQPQHF.

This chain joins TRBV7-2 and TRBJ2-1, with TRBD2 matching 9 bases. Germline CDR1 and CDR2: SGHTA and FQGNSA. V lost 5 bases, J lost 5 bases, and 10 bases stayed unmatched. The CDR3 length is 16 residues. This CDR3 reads CASSLRAGGSDNEQFF. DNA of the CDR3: TGTGCCAGCAGCCTCCGGGCGGGAGGGAGCGACAATGAGCAGTTCTTC.

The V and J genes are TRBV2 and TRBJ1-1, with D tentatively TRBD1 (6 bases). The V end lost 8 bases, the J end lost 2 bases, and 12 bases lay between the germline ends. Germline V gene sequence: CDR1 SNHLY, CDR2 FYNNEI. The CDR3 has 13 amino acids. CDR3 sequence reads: CASSTGLNTEAFF. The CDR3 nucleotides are TGTGCCAGCTCTACAGGGCTCAACACTGAAGCTTTCTTT.

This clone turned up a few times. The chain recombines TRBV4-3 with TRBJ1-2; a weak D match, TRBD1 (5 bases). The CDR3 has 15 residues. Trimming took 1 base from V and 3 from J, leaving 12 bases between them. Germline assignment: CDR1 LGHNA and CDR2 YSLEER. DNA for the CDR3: TGCGCCAGCAGCCAAGGATCCGGGGGGGACTATGGCTACACCTTC. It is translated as CASSQGSGGDYGYTF.

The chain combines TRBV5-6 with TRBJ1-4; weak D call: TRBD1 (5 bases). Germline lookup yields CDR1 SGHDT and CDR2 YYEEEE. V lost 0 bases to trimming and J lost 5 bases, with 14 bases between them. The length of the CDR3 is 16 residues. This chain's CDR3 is CASSLATDMINEKLFF. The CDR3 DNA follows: TGTGCCAGCAGCTTGGCGACGGACATGATAAATGAAAAACTGTTTTTT.

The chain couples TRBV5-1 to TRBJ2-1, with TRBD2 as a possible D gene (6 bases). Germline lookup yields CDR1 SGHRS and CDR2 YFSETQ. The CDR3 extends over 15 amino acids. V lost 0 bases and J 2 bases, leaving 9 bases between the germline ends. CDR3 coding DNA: TGCGCCAGCAGCTTGGCGGGGGACGCCTACAATGAGCAGTTCTTC. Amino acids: CASSLAGDAYNEQFF.

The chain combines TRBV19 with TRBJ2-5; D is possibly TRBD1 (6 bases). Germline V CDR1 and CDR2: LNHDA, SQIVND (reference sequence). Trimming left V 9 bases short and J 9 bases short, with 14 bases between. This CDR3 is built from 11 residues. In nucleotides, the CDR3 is TGTGCCAGCAAGCAGGGGTTTTCCCAGTACTTC. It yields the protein CASKQGFSQYF.

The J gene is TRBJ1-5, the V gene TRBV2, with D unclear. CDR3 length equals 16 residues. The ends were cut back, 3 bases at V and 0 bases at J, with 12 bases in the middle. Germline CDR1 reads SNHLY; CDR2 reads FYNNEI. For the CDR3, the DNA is TGTGCCAGCAGTGATATGGGCACCATTAGCAATCAGCCCCAGCATTTT. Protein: CASSDMGTISNQPQHF.

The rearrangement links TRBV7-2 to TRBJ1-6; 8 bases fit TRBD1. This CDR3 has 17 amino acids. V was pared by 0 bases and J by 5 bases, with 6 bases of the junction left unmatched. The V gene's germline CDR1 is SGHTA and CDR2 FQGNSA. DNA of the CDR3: TGTGCCAGCAGCTTAGCGAGGGGACAGGCCAATAATTCACCCCTCCACTTT. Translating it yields CASSLARGQANNSPLHF.

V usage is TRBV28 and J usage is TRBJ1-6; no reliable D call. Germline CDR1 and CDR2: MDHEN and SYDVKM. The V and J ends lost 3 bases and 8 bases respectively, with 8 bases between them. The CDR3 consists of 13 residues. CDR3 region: CASSLPGYSPLHF. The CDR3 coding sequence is TGTGCCAGCAGTTTGCCAGGTTATTCACCCCTCCACTTT.

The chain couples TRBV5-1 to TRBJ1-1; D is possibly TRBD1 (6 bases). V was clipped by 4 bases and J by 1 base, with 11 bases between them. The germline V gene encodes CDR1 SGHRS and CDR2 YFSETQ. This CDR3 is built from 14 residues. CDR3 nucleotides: TGCGCCAGCAGCATGGGACACCAGAACACTGAAGCTTTCTTT. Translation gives CASSMGHQNTEAFF.

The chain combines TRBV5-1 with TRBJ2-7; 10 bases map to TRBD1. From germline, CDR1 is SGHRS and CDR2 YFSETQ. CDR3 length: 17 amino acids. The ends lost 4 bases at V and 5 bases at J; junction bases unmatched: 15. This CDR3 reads CASSPTAGTGVGHEQYF. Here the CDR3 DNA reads TGCGCCAGCAGCCCGACCGCCGGGACAGGGGTGGGTCACGAGCAGTACTTC.

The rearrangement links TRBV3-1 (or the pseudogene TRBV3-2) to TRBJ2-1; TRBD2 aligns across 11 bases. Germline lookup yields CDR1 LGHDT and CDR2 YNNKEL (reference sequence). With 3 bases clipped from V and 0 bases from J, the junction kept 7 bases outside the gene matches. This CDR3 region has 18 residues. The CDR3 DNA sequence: TGTGCCAGCAGCCACACTAGCGGGGGCGAACTCTCCTACAATGAGCAGTTCTTC. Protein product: CASSHTSGGELSYNEQFF.

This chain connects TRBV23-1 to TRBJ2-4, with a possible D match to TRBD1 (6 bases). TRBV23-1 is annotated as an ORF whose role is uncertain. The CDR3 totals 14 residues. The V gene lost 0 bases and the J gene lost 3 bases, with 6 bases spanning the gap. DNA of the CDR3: TGCGCCAGCAGTCAATCACAGGGCAAAAACATTCAGTACTTC. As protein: CASSQSQGKNIQYF.

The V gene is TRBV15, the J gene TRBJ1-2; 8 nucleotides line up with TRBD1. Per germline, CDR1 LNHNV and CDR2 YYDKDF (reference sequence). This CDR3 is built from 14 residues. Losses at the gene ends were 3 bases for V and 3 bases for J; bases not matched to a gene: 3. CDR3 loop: CATSRDRAHYGYTF. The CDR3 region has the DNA TGTGCCACCAGCAGGGACAGGGCTCACTATGGCTACACCTTC.

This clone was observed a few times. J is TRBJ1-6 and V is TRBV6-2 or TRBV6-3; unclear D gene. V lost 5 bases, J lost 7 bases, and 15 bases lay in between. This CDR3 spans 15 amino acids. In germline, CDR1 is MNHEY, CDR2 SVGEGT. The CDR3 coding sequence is TGTGCCAGCAGTAACCAGAACCGGGGAAATTCACCCCTCCACTTT. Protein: CASSNQNRGNSPLHF.

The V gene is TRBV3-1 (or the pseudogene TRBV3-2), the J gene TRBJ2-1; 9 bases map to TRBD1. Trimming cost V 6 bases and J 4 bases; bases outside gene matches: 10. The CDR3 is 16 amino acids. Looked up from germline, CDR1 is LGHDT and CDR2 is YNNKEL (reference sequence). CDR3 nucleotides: TGTGCCAGCAGTCCGACCGGGACAGGGAGGTACAATGAGCAGTTCTTC. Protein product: CASSPTGTGRYNEQFF.

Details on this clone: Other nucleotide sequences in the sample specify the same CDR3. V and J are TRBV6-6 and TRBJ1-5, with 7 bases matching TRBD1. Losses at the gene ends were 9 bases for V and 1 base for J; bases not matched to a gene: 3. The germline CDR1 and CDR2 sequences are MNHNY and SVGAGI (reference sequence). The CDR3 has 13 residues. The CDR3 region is CASKDRSNQPQHF. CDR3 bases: TGTGCCAGTAAGGACAGGAGCAATCAGCCCCAGCATTTT.

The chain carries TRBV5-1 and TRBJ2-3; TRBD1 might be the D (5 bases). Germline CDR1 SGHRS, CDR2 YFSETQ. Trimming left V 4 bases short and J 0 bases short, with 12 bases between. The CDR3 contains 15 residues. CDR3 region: CASSDSLTSTDTQYF. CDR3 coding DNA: TGCGCCAGCAGCGACAGTCTTACTAGCACAGATACGCAGTATTTT. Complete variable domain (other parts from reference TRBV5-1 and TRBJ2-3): KAGVTQTPRYLIKTRGQQVTLSCSPISGHRSVSWYQQTPGQGLQFLFEYFSETQRNKGNFPGRFSGRQFSNSRSEMNVSTLELGDSALYLCASSDSLTSTDTQYFGPGTRLTVL.

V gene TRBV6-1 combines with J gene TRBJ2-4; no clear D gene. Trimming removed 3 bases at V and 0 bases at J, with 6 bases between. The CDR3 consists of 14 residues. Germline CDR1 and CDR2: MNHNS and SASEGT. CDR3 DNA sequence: TGTGCCAGCAGTGAGGTGGCAGCCAAAAACATTCAGTACTTC. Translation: CASSEVAAKNIQYF.

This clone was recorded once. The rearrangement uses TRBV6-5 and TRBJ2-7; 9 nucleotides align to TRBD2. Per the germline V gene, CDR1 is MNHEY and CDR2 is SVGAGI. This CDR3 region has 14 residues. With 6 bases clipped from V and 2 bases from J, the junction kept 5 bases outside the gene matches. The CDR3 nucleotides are TGTGCCAGCAGGATTAGCGGGGGTACCTACGAGCAGTACTTC. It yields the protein CASRISGGTYEQYF.

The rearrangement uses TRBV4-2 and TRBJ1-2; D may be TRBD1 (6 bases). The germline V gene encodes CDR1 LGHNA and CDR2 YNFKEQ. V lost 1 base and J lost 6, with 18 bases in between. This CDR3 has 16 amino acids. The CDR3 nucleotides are TGTGCCAGCAGCCAAGGGCGCCCACGGGACAACAATGGCTACACCTTC. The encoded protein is CASSQGRPRDNNGYTF.

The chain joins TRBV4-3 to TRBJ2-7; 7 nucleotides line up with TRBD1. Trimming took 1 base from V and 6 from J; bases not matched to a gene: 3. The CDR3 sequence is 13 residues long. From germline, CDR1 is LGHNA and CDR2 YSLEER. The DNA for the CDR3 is TGCGCCAGCAGCCAAGTCGGGACAGCCGAGCAGTACTTC. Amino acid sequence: CASSQVGTAEQYF.

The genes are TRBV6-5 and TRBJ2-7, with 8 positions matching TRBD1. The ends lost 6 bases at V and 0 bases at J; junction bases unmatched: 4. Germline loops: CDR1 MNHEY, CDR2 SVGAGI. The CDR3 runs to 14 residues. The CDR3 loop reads CASRPGQASYEQYF. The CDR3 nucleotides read TGTGCCAGCAGGCCGGGACAGGCCTCCTACGAGCAGTACTTC.